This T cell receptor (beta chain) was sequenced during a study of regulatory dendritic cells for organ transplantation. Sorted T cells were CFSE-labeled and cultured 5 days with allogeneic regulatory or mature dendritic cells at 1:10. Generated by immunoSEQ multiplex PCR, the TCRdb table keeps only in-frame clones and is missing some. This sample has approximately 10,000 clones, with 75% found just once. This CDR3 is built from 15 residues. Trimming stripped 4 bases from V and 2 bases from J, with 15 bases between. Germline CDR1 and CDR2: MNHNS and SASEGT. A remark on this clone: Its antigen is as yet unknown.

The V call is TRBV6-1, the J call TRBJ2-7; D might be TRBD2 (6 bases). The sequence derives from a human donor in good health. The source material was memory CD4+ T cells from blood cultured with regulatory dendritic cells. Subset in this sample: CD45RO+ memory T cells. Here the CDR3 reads CASSAWGDSAYEQYF. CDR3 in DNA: TGTGCCAGCAGTGCATGGGGGGACTCTGCCTACGAGCAGTACTTC.